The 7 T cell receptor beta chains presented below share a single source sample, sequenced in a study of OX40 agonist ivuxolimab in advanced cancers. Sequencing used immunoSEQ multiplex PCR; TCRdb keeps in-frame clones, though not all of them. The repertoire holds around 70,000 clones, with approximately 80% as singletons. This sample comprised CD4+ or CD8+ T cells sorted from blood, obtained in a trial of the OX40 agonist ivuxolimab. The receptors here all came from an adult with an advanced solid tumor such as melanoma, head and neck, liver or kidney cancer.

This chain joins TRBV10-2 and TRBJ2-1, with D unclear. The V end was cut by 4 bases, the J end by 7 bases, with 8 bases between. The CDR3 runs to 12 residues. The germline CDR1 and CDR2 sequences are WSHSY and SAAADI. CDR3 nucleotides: TGCGCCAGCAGTGCGCTCGCGAATGAGCAGTTCTTC. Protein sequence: CASSALANEQFF.

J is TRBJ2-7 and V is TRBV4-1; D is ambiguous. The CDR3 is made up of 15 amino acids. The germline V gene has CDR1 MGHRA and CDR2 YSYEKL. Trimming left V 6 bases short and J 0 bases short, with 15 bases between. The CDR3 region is CASSQQPTSSYEQYF. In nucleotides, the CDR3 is TGCGCCAGCAGTCAGCAGCCCACCAGCTCCTACGAGCAGTACTTC.

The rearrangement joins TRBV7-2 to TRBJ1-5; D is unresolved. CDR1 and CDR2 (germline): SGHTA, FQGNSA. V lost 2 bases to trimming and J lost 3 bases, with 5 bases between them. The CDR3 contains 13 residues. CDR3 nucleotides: TGTGCCAGCAGCTTAACAAACAATCAGCCCCAGCATTTT. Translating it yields CASSLTNNQPQHF.

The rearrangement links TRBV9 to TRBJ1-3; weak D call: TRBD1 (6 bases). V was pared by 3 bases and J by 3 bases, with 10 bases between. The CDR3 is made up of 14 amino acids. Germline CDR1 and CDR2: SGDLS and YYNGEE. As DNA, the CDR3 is TGTGCCAGCAGCGAGGGGGACGTTGGAAACACCATATATTTT. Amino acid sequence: CASSEGDVGNTIYF. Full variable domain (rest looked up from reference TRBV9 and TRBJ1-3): DSGVTQTPKHLITATGQRVTLRCSPRSGDLSVYWYQQSLDQGLQFLIQYYNGEERAKGNILERFSAQQFPDLHSELNLSSLELGDSALYFCASSEGDVGNTIYFGEGSWLTVV.

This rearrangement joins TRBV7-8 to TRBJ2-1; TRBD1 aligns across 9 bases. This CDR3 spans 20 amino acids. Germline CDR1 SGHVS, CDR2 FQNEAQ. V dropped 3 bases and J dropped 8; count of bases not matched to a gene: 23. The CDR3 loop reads CASSLKTGGVAGLGNDEQFF. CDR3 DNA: TGTGCCAGCAGCTTGAAGACAGGGGGAGTAGCGGGCCTAGGCAACGATGAGCAGTTCTTC.

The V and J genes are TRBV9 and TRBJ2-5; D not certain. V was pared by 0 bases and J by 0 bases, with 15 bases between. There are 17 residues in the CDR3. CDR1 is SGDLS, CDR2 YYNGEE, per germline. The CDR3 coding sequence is TGTGCCAGCAGCGTAGCTCTCTCCTGGGCGTACCAAGAGACCCAGTACTTC. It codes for CASSVALSWAYQETQYF.

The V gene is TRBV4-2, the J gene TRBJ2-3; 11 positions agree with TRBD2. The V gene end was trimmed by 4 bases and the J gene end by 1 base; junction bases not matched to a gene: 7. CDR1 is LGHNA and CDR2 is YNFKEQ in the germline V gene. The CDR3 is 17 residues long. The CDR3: CASSPLAGGRGTDTQYF. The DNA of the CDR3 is TGTGCCAGCAGCCCCTTAGCGGGGGGGCGCGGCACAGATACGCAGTATTTT.